These T cell receptor beta chains were read from a single sample in a study of shared clonotypes between healthy human individuals. TCRdb's copy holds only in-frame clones and misses some; the assay was immunoSEQ multiplex PCR. The sample lists under 1 million clones, roughly 92% occurring once. Sequencing input: naive CD8+ T cells sorted from blood. All receptors come from a man younger than 45 in good health. Each CDR3 is given with its conserved first and last residue. The D gene is left open where the match is weak. Not every row has a clone size; where given, it reads once, few, many or a size class.

.,TRBV29-1,.,TRBJ1-1,TGCAGCGTTGTAGGGGACCCGAATGAAGCTTTCTTT,CSVVGDPNEAFF
once,TRBV4-1,.,TRBJ1-2,TGCGCCAGCAGCCTAGAAGATAACTATGGCTACACCTTC,CASSLEDNYGYTF
.,TRBV7-9,.,TRBJ2-5,TGTGCCAGCAGCTTACACTTAGAGACCCAGTACTTC,CASSLHLETQYF
.,TRBV5-1,.,TRBJ2-1,TGCGCCAGCAGCTCAACGACGAGCTCCTACAATGAGCAGTTCTTC,CASSSTTSSYNEQFF
.,TRBV28,.,TRBJ2-1,TGTGCCAGCAGTTTGAGGGTAGCCTACAATGAGCAGTTCTTC,CASSLRVAYNEQFF
.,TRBV15,.,TRBJ1-1,TGTGCCACCAGCAGGAGGGGGGACACTGAAGCTTTCTTT,CATSRRGDTEAFF
.,TRBV4-1,.,TRBJ2-7,TGCGCCAGCAGCCAATCAGGGGCAGAAAACTACGAGCAGTACTTC,CASSQSGAENYEQYF
.,TRBV5-1,TRBD1,TRBJ1-1,TGCGCCAGCACTCTGGGACAGGGGGCAACTGAAGCTTTCTTT,CASTLGQGATEAFF
.,TRBV27,TRBD1,TRBJ2-5,TGTGCCAGCAGTTACCGACAGGGGAGATCCCAGTACTTC,CASSYRQGRSQYF
.,TRBV7-9,TRBD1,TRBJ1-2,TGTGCCAGCAGCCCTAAGGACAGGGAGAGTTTCGGGTATGGCTACACCTTC,CASSPKDRESFGYGYTF
few,TRBV10-3,.,TRBJ2-1,TGTGCCATCAAAGGCCAGGGGTCGGAAGTCCCCTACAATGAGCAGTTCTTC,CAIKGQGSEVPYNEQFF
.,TRBV4-2,.,TRBJ2-2,TGTGCCAGCAGCCAAGAAAGGGTCAGGGCCGGGGAGCTGTTTTTT,CASSQERVRAGELFF
once,TRBV15,TRBD1,TRBJ1-4,TGTGCCACCAGCAGACCCGACAGGGGAGAAGAAAAACTGTTTTTT,CATSRPDRGEEKLFF
once,TRBV27,TRBD1,TRBJ2-5,TGTGCCAGCAGTTTCGCAGGGGGCAGGTTCGAGACCCAGTACTTC,CASSFAGGRFETQYF
few,TRBV5-6,TRBD1,TRBJ1-2,TGTGCCAGCAGCTTAGGACAGGGCGAGAAGAGGGGCTATGGCTACACCTTC,CASSLGQGEKRGYGYTF
.,TRBV19,.,TRBJ2-7,TGTGCCAGTAGTACCCTCGGGAGTTCCACCTACGAGCAGTACTTC,CASSTLGSSTYEQYF
.,TRBV7-9,TRBD2,TRBJ2-1,TGTGCCAGCAGCGGGGCTAGCGGGAAGCAGTTCTTC,CASSGASGKQFF
.,TRBV7-9,.,TRBJ2-7,TGTGCCAGCAGCTCTGCAGAGATCGCCTACGAGCAGTACTTC,CASSSAEIAYEQYF
.,TRBV27,.,TRBJ2-1,TGTGCCAGCAGTCCAAGATCCTACAATGAGCAGTTCTTC,CASSPRSYNEQFF
.,TRBV5-6,TRBD2,TRBJ2-5,TGTGCCAGCAGCTTCGGTAGTAGCGGGGGCCGGGAGACCCAGTACTTC,CASSFGSSGGRETQYF
.,TRBV7-8,.,TRBJ2-1,TGTGCCAGCAGCCCCCCGATGTTGGATGAGCAGTTCTTC,CASSPPMLDEQFF
.,TRBV4-3,.,TRBJ2-6,TGCGCCAGCAGCCAGGGGGCTGGGGCCAACGTCCTGACTTTC,CASSQGAGANVLTF
once,TRBV13,.,TRBJ2-7,TGTGCCAGCAGCTTGGCGGGGACGTTCTACGAGCAGTACTTC,CASSLAGTFYEQYF
.,TRBV6-1,.,TRBJ2-7,TGTGCCAGCAGCCCAGCCGGGGTCTACTACGAGCAGTACTTC,CASSPAGVYYEQYF
.,TRBV7-9,.,TRBJ1-4,TGTGCCAGCACCACAGGGTTATCAGGGGAAAAACTGTTTTTT,CASTTGLSGEKLFF
.,TRBV7-3,.,TRBJ2-3,TGTGCCAGCAGCTTCCTAGCAGCAGATACGCAGTATTTT,CASSFLAADTQYF
.,TRBV7-9,.,TRBJ2-1,TGTGCCAGCAGCTCCTACAGGGAACAAAATGAGCAGTTCTTC,CASSSYREQNEQFF
.,TRBV6-1,.,TRBJ2-7,TGTGCCAGCGAGGACGGTGTGCTCTCCTACGAGCAGTACTTC,CASEDGVLSYEQYF
.,TRBV7-2,TRBD2,TRBJ2-2,TGTGCCAGCAGCTTAGAACTAGCGGGAGCGCGCACCGGGGAGCTGTTTTTT,CASSLELAGARTGELFF
.,TRBV14,.,TRBJ1-4,TGTGCCAGCAGCCAAGATGCCAGGGTCAATGAAAAACTGTTTTTT,CASSQDARVNEKLFF
.,TRBV5-6,TRBD2,TRBJ2-5,TGTGCCAGCAGCTCGGGAGGTGCGTGGACCCAGTACTTC,CASSSGGAWTQYF
.,TRBV7-9,.,TRBJ1-2,TGTGCCAGCAGCGGCCCTAATCACTTAACAGGGAACTCTGATAGGGGCTACACCTTC,CASSGPNHLTGNSDRGYTF
.,TRBV7-9,TRBD2,TRBJ2-1,TGTGCCAGCAGCCCGACTAGCGGGATAGTTAGTGAGCAGTTCTTC,CASSPTSGIVSEQFF
.,TRBV5-1,.,TRBJ2-5,TGCGCCAGCAGCTTGGAAGGAAGCCAAGAGACCCAGTACTTC,CASSLEGSQETQYF
.,TRBV5-6,.,TRBJ2-2,TGTGCCAGCAGCTTGGTGGGAAACGGGGAGCTGTTTTTT,CASSLVGNGELFF
.,TRBV29-1,TRBD1,TRBJ2-5,TGCAGCGTAGACAGGGTGGGGGAGACCCAGTACTTC,CSVDRVGETQYF
.,TRBV27,.,TRBJ1-2,TGTGCCAGCAGTTTATATACCGACAGCAACTATGGCTACACCTTC,CASSLYTDSNYGYTF
.,TRBV18,.,TRBJ2-4,TGTGCCAGCTCACCGGGCAGTAAAAACATTCAGTACTTC,CASSPGSKNIQYF
.,TRBV7-9,.,TRBJ2-1,TGTGCCAGCAGCAGCGGTGCAAATGAGCAGTTCTTC,CASSSGANEQFF
.,TRBV25-1,TRBD2,TRBJ2-1,TGTGCCAGCAGTGAATCCGGGGGGGATGAGCAGTTCTTC,CASSESGGDEQFF
.,TRBV6-1,.,TRBJ1-2,TGTGCCAGCAGTGGAGAAGACCAATACCTATATGGCTACACCTTC,CASSGEDQYLYGYTF
.,TRBV7-9,.,TRBJ1-5,TGTGCCAGCGGTCGGCCGAATCAGCCCCAGCATTTT,CASGRPNQPQHF
.,TRBV27,.,TRBJ1-4,TGTGCCAGCAGGAGACAGGCAACTAATGAAAAACTGTTTTTT,CASRRQATNEKLFF
once,TRBV6-1,.,TRBJ2-5,TGTGCCAGCAGTGACAGTCAAGAGACCCAGTACTTC,CASSDSQETQYF
.,TRBV2,.,TRBJ1-5,TGTGCCAGCAGTGAATTGGGACGCAACAATCAGCCCCAGCATTTT,CASSELGRNNQPQHF
.,TRBV5-1,.,TRBJ2-3,TGCGCCAGCAGCTTGGCTACGGGGGGCACAGATACGCAGTATTTT,CASSLATGGTDTQYF
.,TRBV2,.,TRBJ2-5,TGTGCCAGCAATTCCTTAGGGTCTGAGGAGGCGGAGACCCAGTACTTC,CASNSLGSEEAETQYF
.,TRBV11-2,.,TRBJ2-7,TGTGCCAGCCGACCCCAGGGGTGGGAGCAGTACTTC,CASRPQGWEQYF
once,TRBV27,.,TRBJ2-3,TGTGCCAGCAGCTCTAGGACAGATACGCAGTATTTT,CASSSRTDTQYF